This T cell receptor (beta chain) comes out of a study of T cell responses to AZD1222 COVID-19 vaccine. The protocol was immunoSEQ multiplex PCR, while the TCRdb copy is restricted to in-frame clones and leaves out a portion. Here the sample spans 95,000 to 150,000 clones, 92% being singletons. Study results and limitations: Donors were chiefly white British, with a greater number of females, and clonal diversity was perhaps underestimated.

This CDR3 contains 13 residues. V lost 2 bases and J lost 4, with 8 bases in between. The germline V gene has CDR1 SEHNR and CDR2 FQNEAQ (reference sequence). A note on this clone: Its specificity is not known.

V and J are TRBV7-9 and TRBJ1-2, with D unclear. The sequencing here drew on peripheral blood, taken on day 0 of AZD1222 vaccination. The receptor was isolated from an adult in good health. The CDR3 protein is CASSLRTLYGYTF. The CDR3 nucleotides read TGTGCCAGCAGCTTAAGGACCCTCTATGGCTACACCTTC. Complete variable domain (other parts from reference TRBV7-9 and TRBJ1-2): DTGVSQNPRHKITKRGQNVTFRCDPISEHNRLYWYRQTLGQGPEFLTYFQNEAQLEKSRLLSDRFSAERPKGSFSTLEIQRTEQGDSAMYLCASSLRTLYGYTFGSGTRLTVV.